These 8 T cell receptor beta chains were sequenced from one sample in a study of shared clonotypes between healthy human individuals. The table came from immunoSEQ multiplex PCR; TCRdb's copy has only in-frame clones and leaves some out. The sample lists under 2.5 million clones, 80% to 95% seen once, with 0.3% to 0.4% in the top ten. The specimen was naive CD4+ T cells from PBMCs. Subset indicated: CD45RA+ positively selected. All receptors derive from a man aged 18 to 30 in good health. Some clones in this sample may be carry-over from other donors' samples.

The chain joins TRBV28 to TRBJ1-5; D unclear. Deletions cut 6 bases from V and 1 base from J, with 16 bases between. Germline-derived CDR1 and CDR2 are MDHEN and SYDVKM. This CDR3 is 16 amino acids long. CDR3 sequence: CASRTKGIGSNQPQHF. In nucleotides, the CDR3 is TGTGCCAGCAGGACTAAGGGAATCGGGAGCAATCAGCCCCAGCATTTT.

V gene TRBV25-1 combines with J gene TRBJ2-3, with D possibly being TRBD1 or TRBD2 (5 bases each). Trimming pared 1 base from V and 1 base from J, leaving 15 bases between. Germline V gene data show CDR1 as MGHDK and CDR2 as SYGVNS. The CDR3 is 17 residues long. This CDR3 reads CASSESSGLGGTDTQYF. The CDR3 DNA sequence: TGTGCCAGCAGTGAATCGTCTGGGTTGGGGGGCACAGATACGCAGTATTTT.

The J gene is TRBJ2-3, the V gene TRBV25-1, with D unresolved. Germline loops: CDR1 MGHDK, CDR2 SYGVNS. V dropped 3 bases and J dropped 6 bases, with 10 bases sitting between them. There are 13 residues in the CDR3. This CDR3 reads CASSDPRVDTQYF. The CDR3 DNA reads TGTGCCAGCAGTGACCCTCGCGTCGATACGCAGTATTTT. The variable domain in full, with the rest retrieved from reference TRBV25-1 and TRBJ2-3, is EADIYQTPRYLVIGTGKKITLECSQTMGHDKMYWYQQDPGMELHLIHYSYGVNSTEKGDLSSESTVSRIRTEHFPLTLESARPSHTSQYLCASSDPRVDTQYFGPGTRLTVL.

The V and J genes are TRBV5-1 and TRBJ2-1, with 8 bases that match TRBD2. Germline loops: CDR1 SGHRS, CDR2 YFSETQ. V lost 3 bases to trimming and J lost 3 bases; unmatched junction nucleotides: 5. The CDR3 is 15 residues long. The DNA of the CDR3 is TGCGCCAGCAGCTCCACTAGCGGTTTCTACAATGAGCAGTTCTTC. Translating gives CASSSTSGFYNEQFF. Using reference TRBV5-1 and TRBJ2-1 for the parts outside the CDR3, the full variable domain is KAGVTQTPRYLIKTRGQQVTLSCSPISGHRSVSWYQQTPGQGLQFLFEYFSETQRNKGNFPGRFSGRQFSNSRSEMNVSTLELGDSALYLCASSSTSGFYNEQFFGPGTRLTVL.

Note on this clone: Other DNA sequences in the same sample also yield this CDR3. The gene calls are TRBV15 and TRBJ1-5; no reliable D call. The CDR3 runs to 14 residues. The V gene's germline CDR1 is LNHNV and CDR2 YYDKDF (reference sequence). V lost 1 base and J lost 2, with 6 bases in between. The CDR3 sequence: CATSRGGGNQPQHF. The CDR3 DNA follows: TGTGCCACCAGCAGAGGGGGAGGCAATCAGCCCCAGCATTTT. Together with reference TRBV15 and TRBJ1-5, the CDR3 gives the full variable domain: DAMVIQNPRYQVTQFGKPVTLSCSQTLNHNVMYWYQQKSSQAPKLLFHYYDKDFNNEADTPDNFQSRRPNTSFCFLDIRSPGLGDTAMYLCATSRGGGNQPQHFGDGTRLSIL.

This chain links TRBV2 with TRBJ2-7; TRBD2 aligns across 13 bases. The CDR3 totals 14 residues. V dropped 6 bases and J dropped 6; count of bases not matched to a gene: 5. Germline CDR1 and CDR2: SNHLY and FYNNEI. The CDR3 sequence: CASRILAGGPEQYF. The CDR3 nucleotides read TGTGCCAGCAGAATACTAGCGGGAGGGCCCGAGCAGTACTTC.

V and J are TRBV11-2 and TRBJ2-1; 7 bases are a match to TRBD1. This CDR3 comprises 19 residues. CDR1 and CDR2 (germline): SGHAT, FQNNGV. J lost 7 bases, V lost 4 bases, and 22 bases had no gene match. The CDR3 region is CASSSWTPPGPTRGNEQFF. Here the CDR3 DNA reads TGTGCCAGCAGCTCCTGGACGCCCCCGGGACCCACCAGGGGGAATGAGCAGTTCTTC.

Concerning this clone: The identical CDR3 is also encoded by other nucleotide sequences in the sample. V gene TRBV6-5 combines with J gene TRBJ2-7; 9 nucleotides align to TRBD1. The CDR3 runs to 14 residues. Germline CDR1 is MNHEY and CDR2 is SVGAGI. J gave up 3 bases and V 5 bases, and 5 bases lay outside the gene matches. DNA of the CDR3: TGTGCCAGCAGTAAGCCGGGACAGGGCTACGAGCAGTACTTC. It codes for CASSKPGQGYEQYF.